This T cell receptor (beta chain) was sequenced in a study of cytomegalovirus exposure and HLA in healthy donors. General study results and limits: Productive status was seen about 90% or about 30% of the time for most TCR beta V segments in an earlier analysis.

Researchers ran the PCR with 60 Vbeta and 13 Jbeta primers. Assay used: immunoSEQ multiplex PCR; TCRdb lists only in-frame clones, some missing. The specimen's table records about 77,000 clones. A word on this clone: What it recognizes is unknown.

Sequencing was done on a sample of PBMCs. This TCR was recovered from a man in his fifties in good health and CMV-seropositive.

As DNA, the CDR3 is TGTGCCAGCAGCTTAGCCGGGGAGACCCAGTACTTC. Translating it yields CASSLAGETQYF. The chain combines TRBV7-2 with TRBJ2-5; no firm D call. From germline, CDR1 is SGHTA and CDR2 FQGNSA. The V and J ends lost 0 bases and 5 bases respectively, with 4 bases between them. The CDR3 totals 12 residues.